This TCR beta chain was identified in a study of OX40 agonist ivuxolimab in advanced cancers. With regard to the full study: Ivuxolimab, which targeted the costimulatory receptor OX40 (CD134), was an agonistic, fully human IgG2 monoclonal antibody. The paper describes the monotherapy dose-escalation part (N ≈ 52 patients) of the phase I trial of ivuxolimab. Three dose-escalation patients achieved partial responses, one with hepatocellular carcinoma and two with cutaneous melanoma. The purpose of peripheral TCRbeta sequencing was to test whether ivuxolimab changed TCR sequence diversity and led to clonal T-cell expansion. A male proportion of 75% to 85% and a mean age of approximately 55 years, ranging from about 23 to 90, were recorded for the dose-escalation cohort. Prior anti-PD-1, anti-PD-L1 or anti-CTLA-4 therapy was permitted, and checkpoint inhibitors had been received by about 37% of dose-escalation patients. Of the 50 or so patients in dose escalation, some 19 had hepatocellular carcinoma, some 15 had melanoma, 9 had renal cell carcinoma and 9 had head and neck cancer. Intravenous ivuxolimab was administered to patients every 2 weeks at six dose levels: 0.01, 0.1, 0.3, 1.5, 3 and 10 mg/kg.

Overall study outcomes, separate from this receptor: On average, CD8+ T cells showed more expanded clones than CD4+ T cells after ivuxolimab. In the 0.1-3.0 mg/kg groups, partial responders had among the lowest normalized peripheral clonal expansion, particularly in CD8+ T cells. At doses of 0.1 to 3.0 mg/kg, clonal expansion of both CD4+ and CD8+ blood T cells was observed from baseline to week 6. Which antigens the clonally expanded peripheral T cells were specific for was not determined. Low levels of normalized T-cell clonal expansion were also seen in some patients who did not respond.

Patients with autoimmune disease history or receiving systemic immunosuppression were excluded from the trial. Peripheral blood for TCR sequencing was drawn from every dose cohort at baseline, at cycle 4 day 1 and at cycle 7 day 1. Samples came from an open-label, multicenter, first-in-human phase I dose-escalation trial of ivuxolimab. Adults with locally advanced or metastatic melanoma, renal cell carcinoma, hepatocellular carcinoma or head and neck squamous cell carcinoma were enrolled in the trial. Before TCR sequencing, CD4+ and CD8+ T cells were separately sorted from peripheral blood. To sequence the TCRbeta CDR3 region, genomic DNA was isolated from the sorted cells. The immunoSEQ Assay was used to sequence the TCRbeta CDR3 regions. TCRdb re-hosts the immuneACCESS table, in-frame sequences only. Its copies lack some clones; in the studies checked, an unresolved V gene accounts for under half of them, and the cause for the rest is not known. This sample is represented by around 100,000 clones; 75% to 95% of them were singletons. The ten biggest clones cover approximately 0.58% of the sample.

On this clone itself: Its antigen specificity is not known. Base qualities are not at hand, and no much larger clone is one base apart.

The trim is 4 bases for V and 0 bases for J, with a gap of 11 bases between the germline ends. There are 15 amino acids in the CDR3, from cysteine to phenylalanine inclusive. Only the CDR3 region is kept as DNA, spanning 45 bases read in frame from base 1. The germline V gene (reference sequence) gives CDR1 as LNHDA and CDR2 as SQIVND. Recombination joined TRBV19 with TRBJ2-3, with no confident D gene call. The sample was CD4+ or CD8+ T cells sorted from blood, taken in a trial of the OX40 agonist ivuxolimab. This receptor was identified in an adult with an advanced solid tumor such as melanoma, head and neck, liver or kidney cancer. Here the CDR3 is given as CASSSTAASTDTQYF. The DNA reads TGTGCCAGTAGTAGTACGGCAGCTAGCACAGATACGCAGTATTTT.